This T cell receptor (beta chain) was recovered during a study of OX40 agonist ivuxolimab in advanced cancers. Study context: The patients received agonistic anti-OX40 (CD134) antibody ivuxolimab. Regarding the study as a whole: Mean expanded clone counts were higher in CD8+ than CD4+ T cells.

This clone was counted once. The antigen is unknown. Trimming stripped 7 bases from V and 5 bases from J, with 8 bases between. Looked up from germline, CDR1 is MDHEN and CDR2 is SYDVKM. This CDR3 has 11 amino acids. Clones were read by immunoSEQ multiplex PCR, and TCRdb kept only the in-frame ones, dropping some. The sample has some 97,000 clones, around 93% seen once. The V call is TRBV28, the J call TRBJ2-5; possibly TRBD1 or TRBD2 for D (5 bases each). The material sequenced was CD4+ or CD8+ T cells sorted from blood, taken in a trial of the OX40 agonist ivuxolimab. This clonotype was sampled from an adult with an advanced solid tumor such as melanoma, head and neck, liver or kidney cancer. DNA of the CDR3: TGTGCCAGCACAGGGACGGAGACCCAGTACTTC. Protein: CASTGTETQYF.